A single sample gave rise to the 18 T cell receptor beta chains below, sequenced in a study of post-analysis software for immune sequencing data. General study findings and limits: In patients, roughly 5 TRBV segments were more frequent than in controls, with TRBV5-6, TRBV5-1 and TRBV20-1 among them.

These TCRs' antigens remain unknown. The TCR beta cDNA libraries carried unique molecular identifiers. Each CDR3 protein is one row after TCRdb ran MiXCR on the PCR reads. The table has fewer than 850,000 distinct CDR3 sequences, around 46% seen once. Input material: blood. All receptors derive from a girl under 18 with multiple sclerosis.

This clonotype has more than one count but fewer than ten. The chain combines TRBV4-2 with TRBJ2-4; TRBD2 matches 8 bases. V gave up 1 base and J gave up 0 bases; unmatched junction bases: 11. CDR1 is LGHNA, CDR2 YNFKEQ, per germline. This CDR3 has 19 residues. The CDR3 protein is CASSQVRGSGVKAKNIQYF. The CDR3 DNA follows: TGTGCCAGCAGCCAAGTACGTGGTAGCGGGGTGAAAGCCAAAAACATTCAGTACTTC.

The chain carries TRBV20-1 and TRBJ1-2; a weak D match, TRBD1 (6 bases). This CDR3 is built from 13 residues. CDR1 is DFQATT and CDR2 is SNEGSKA in the germline V gene (reference sequence). CDR3 in DNA: TGCAGGCCGCCCGAGGGGGAGAACTATGGCTACACCTTC. Translating gives CRPPEGENYGYTF.

A few counts support this clonotype. The chain joins TRBV11-2 to TRBJ2-1, with 7 positions matching TRBD1. With 8 bases clipped from V and 4 bases from J, the junction kept 8 bases outside the gene matches. In germline, CDR1 is SGHAT, CDR2 FQNNGV. This CDR3 contains 14 residues. The CDR3 reads CASLGTEGYNEQFF. CDR3 nucleotide sequence: TGTGCCAGCCTCGGGACAGAAGGATACAATGAGCAGTTCTTC.

This rearrangement joins TRBV20-1 to TRBJ2-3; D gene ambiguous. This CDR3 region has 12 residues. Trimming cost V 3 bases and J 8 bases, with 12 bases left between them. Germline-derived CDR1 and CDR2 are DFQATT and SNEGSKA (reference sequence). The CDR3 is CSASPQRGTQYF. The CDR3 DNA sequence: TGCAGTGCTAGCCCCCAGCGTGGTACGCAGTATTTT.

The rearrangement joins TRBV4-3 to TRBJ2-7, with a tentative D call TRBD2 (6 bases). V dropped 0 bases and J dropped 3 bases, with 12 bases sitting between them. Germline CDR1 and CDR2: LGHNA and YSLEER. The CDR3 is 15 amino acids. This CDR3 is CASSQDTSRSYEQYF. The CDR3 bases are TGCGCCAGCAGCCAAGATACTAGCAGAAGCTACGAGCAGTACTTC.

The chain couples TRBV20-1 to TRBJ2-5, with D unclear. Gene TRBJ2-7 matches the end of the DNA better, so the J call may be wrong. Germline CDR1 is DFQATT and CDR2 is SNEGSKA (reference sequence). This CDR3 contains 12 residues. CDR3 bases: TGCAGTGCTAGAAGTCTAGACCACGAGCAGTACTTC. Translating gives CSARSLDHEQYF.

This clonotype was picked up a small number of times. CDR3: CASSRGLAGRQPSTDTQYF. Written as DNA, the CDR3 is TGTGCCAGCAGTCGGGGACTAGCGGGACGCCAGCCAAGCACAGATACGCAGTATTTT. The V call is TRBV6-1, the J call TRBJ2-3; 13 bases agree with TRBD2. CDR3 size: 19 residues. Germline-derived CDR1 and CDR2 are MNHNS and SASEGT. The ends lost 5 bases at V and 0 bases at J; junction bases unmatched: 11.

The V call is TRBV28, the J call TRBJ2-7, with 12 bases matching TRBD1. The DNA matches TRBJ2-5 better at its end, which makes the J call doubtful. Germline assignment: CDR1 MDHEN and CDR2 SYDVKM. The CDR3 runs to 15 residues. As DNA, the CDR3 is TGTGCCAGCAGTTCGGGACAGGGGGCTTTTGGGACCCAGTACTTC. Translating it yields CASSSGQGAFGTQYF.

The J gene is TRBJ2-3, the V gene TRBV6-5, with a possible D match to TRBD2 (6 bases). This CDR3 region has 14 residues. Germline V gives CDR1 MNHEY, CDR2 SVGAGI. Trimming took 0 bases from V and 12 from J, leaving 16 bases between them. CDR3 residues: CASSYSSGSGLQYF. The CDR3 DNA sequence: TGTGCCAGCAGTTACTCGAGCGGGTCAGGCTTACAGTATTTT.

V usage is TRBV5-5 and J usage is TRBJ2-5; D possibly matches TRBD1 or TRBD2 (5 bases each). Germline V gene lookup returns CDR1 SGHKS and CDR2 YYEKEE (reference sequence). The CDR3 is 14 amino acids. Trimming cost V 4 bases and J 11 bases, with 21 bases left between them. CDR3 in amino acids: CASSPGPPSREQYF. CDR3 nucleotides: TGTGCCAGCAGCCCGGGACCGCCTTCTAGGGAGCAGTACTTC.

This clonotype turned up a few times. This chain links TRBV20-1 with TRBJ2-3; the D gene is possibly TRBD1 (5 bases). This CDR3 comprises 12 residues. V was cut by 6 bases and J by 0 bases, with 7 bases left in between. Germline lookup yields CDR1 DFQATT and CDR2 SNEGSKA (reference sequence). The DNA for the CDR3 is TGCAGTGCCGGACATAGCACAGATACGCAGTATTTT. Amino acid sequence: CSAGHSTDTQYF.

The CDR3: CASSPQGAGVSYNEQFF. In nucleotides, the CDR3 is TGTGCCAGCAGCCCCCAAGGGGCGGGAGTGTCCTACAATGAGCAGTTCTTC. This chain joins TRBV7-2 and TRBJ2-1, with TRBD2 matching over 7 bases. J gave up 1 base and V 5 bases, and 11 bases lay outside the gene matches. Germline assignment: CDR1 SGHTA and CDR2 FQGNSA. The CDR3 runs to 17 residues.

Only a few counts were recorded for this clonotype. This chain joins TRBV24-1 and TRBJ2-4; D ambiguous. The CDR3 spans 18 residues. The V and J ends lost 2 bases and 0 bases respectively, with 16 bases between them. CDR1 and CDR2 from the germline V gene are KGHDR and SFDVKD. CDR3 coding DNA: TGTGCCACCAGTGATTGCCTCTATAGACATATAGCCAAAAACATTCAGTACTTC. As protein: CATSDCLYRHIAKNIQYF.

This clonotype was seen a few times. The rearrangement joins TRBV28 to TRBJ2-7; 7 bases are shared with TRBD2. The CDR3 has 13 residues. The junction had 4 bases not matched to a gene; V was cut back by 5 bases and J by 3 bases. From germline, CDR1 is MDHEN and CDR2 SYDVKM. In DNA form, the CDR3 reads TGTGCCAGCAGTCTAGCGGCATTCTACGAGCAGTACTTC. It encodes CASSLAAFYEQYF.

The chain uses TRBV7-9 and TRBJ2-4; D is tentatively TRBD1 or TRBD2 (6 bases each). With the DNA end fitting TRBJ2-7 better, the J assignment may be wrong. CDR3 length: 14 residues. Per the germline V gene, CDR1 is SEHNR and CDR2 is FQNEAQ (reference sequence). The CDR3: CASSPSQGLHEQYF. The CDR3, as DNA: TGTGCCAGCAGCCCATCACAGGGACTCCACGAGCAGTACTTC.

The chain joins TRBV9 to TRBJ2-1; 7 nucleotides align to TRBD1. Germline V gene lookup returns CDR1 SGDLS and CDR2 YYNGEE. The CDR3 has 12 amino acids. The ends lost 3 bases at V and 10 bases at J; junction bases unmatched: 4. The CDR3 reads CASSERGHEQFF. In DNA form, the CDR3 reads TGTGCCAGCAGCGAAAGGGGGCACGAGCAGTTCTTC.

Only a few counts were recorded for this clonotype. The J gene is TRBJ2-1, the V gene TRBV10-3, with 7 nucleotides matching TRBD2. Germline CDR1 and CDR2: ENHRY and SYGVKD. This CDR3 spans 15 amino acids. The ends lost 2 bases at V and 6 bases at J; junction bases unmatched: 7. The CDR3 DNA follows: TGTGCCATCAGTGAGGGGGCGGGAGTGGGCAATGAGCAGTTCTTC. Protein: CAISEGAGVGNEQFF.

J is TRBJ2-7 and V is TRBV18; D is uncertain. Between the trimmed V and J ends, which lost 3 bases and 0 bases, there was a span of 12 bases. Germline V CDR1 and CDR2: KGHSH, LQKENI. The CDR3 extends over 15 amino acids. CDR3: CASSPSARLSYEQYF. The CDR3 nucleotides are TGTGCCAGCTCACCGTCGGCCAGACTCTCCTACGAGCAGTACTTC.